This TCR beta chain was captured in a study of T cell responses to AZD1222 COVID-19 vaccine (dated by TCRdb to about 2021). Regarding the research as a whole: AZD1222 recipients with second doses at about 4 weeks or about 12 weeks were pooled, because spike-specific TCR depth and breadth did not differ between schedules. A total of 233 trial participants underwent TCR sequencing, of whom 207 had received two doses of AZD1222 and roughly 26 had received two doses of the MenACWY control vaccine. Trial participants were enrolled by age into subgroups of 18-55, 56-69 and 70-plus years, and 148, 28 and 57 TCR-sequenced participants, respectively, were included in these subgroups.

As regards this clone: There is no known antigen for this receptor. Base qualities are not provided; no much larger clone lies one nucleotide away.

Broad study findings and their caveats: Participants were mostly white British, with more females than males. The authors suggested clonal diversity may have been underestimated. After two AZD1222 doses, spike-specific TCR breadth and depth were significantly higher than at day 0 and than in MenACWY recipients. The whole spike protein was spanned by vaccine-associated CD4 TCRs, and dominant responses were seen in regions 160-218 and 743-854. The 56-69-year group was small, and its depth increase did not reach significance, likely because of low power. Reportedly, close to half of the unique spike-specific TCRs recognized epitopes lying outside the regions that are mutated in the B.1.351 and B.1.1.7 variants. Because no day 14 peak-response samples were available, the repertoires could be characterized only after the peak T cell response. Conclusions about previously exposed vaccinees are limited, since just five or six AZD1222 recipients were seropositive for SARS-CoV-2 at baseline.

Based on the germline V gene (reference sequence), the CDR1 and CDR2 sequences are MNHEY and SMNVEV. The V and J ends are trimmed by 2 bases and 6 bases, leaving 8 bases between them. Counted from cysteine to phenylalanine, this CDR3 has 13 amino acids. The retained sequence is limited to the CDR3, 39 bases, with the frame set at the first base. The CDR3 regions of human TCRbeta chains were subjected to immunosequencing. As for the authors' bioinformatics: Repertoire TCRs were checked for matches against a reference library of SARS-CoV-2-specific TCRs that had been generated using the MIRA antigen-specificity platform. Breadth meant the fraction of unique TCRs that were SARS-CoV-2-associated, whereas depth meant the fraction of total T cells that were SARS-CoV-2-associated. Each spike-specific TCR was assigned to its reactive spike region and to a CD4 or CD8 class using the MIRA data. Log10-transformed breadth and depth values were compared by one-way ANOVA with Sidak's multiple comparisons tests. TCRdb's version of the immuneACCESS table is confined to in-frame rearrangements and falls short of the full clone set. An unresolved V gene accounts for under half of the shortfall where checked; the remainder is of unknown origin. Clone size and the V and J calls come from that table; the DNA yielded D and trimming. The sample data list about 180,000 clones, and more than 80% of these were observed just once. Less than 3% of the sample is in the top ten clones.

According to the study, the label for this sample's time point signals: baseline before first vaccination. Samples from vaccinated people were obtained from the UK trials COV001 and COV002, which included a single-blind randomized controlled phase 2/3 trial of AZD1222 (ChAdOx1 nCoV-19) in healthy adults. For TCRbeta chain sequencing, PBMC samples from trial participants were taken at day 0 and at day 28 after the second dose. Recombination joined TRBV27 with TRBJ2-1; the D segment cannot be called with confidence. The source material was peripheral blood, sampled on day 0 of AZD1222 vaccination. This sequence was found in an adult in good health. The encoded CDR3 is CASSLRLANEQFF. The nucleotide sequence is given as TGTGCCAGCAGTTTAAGACTTGCCAATGAGCAGTTCTTC.